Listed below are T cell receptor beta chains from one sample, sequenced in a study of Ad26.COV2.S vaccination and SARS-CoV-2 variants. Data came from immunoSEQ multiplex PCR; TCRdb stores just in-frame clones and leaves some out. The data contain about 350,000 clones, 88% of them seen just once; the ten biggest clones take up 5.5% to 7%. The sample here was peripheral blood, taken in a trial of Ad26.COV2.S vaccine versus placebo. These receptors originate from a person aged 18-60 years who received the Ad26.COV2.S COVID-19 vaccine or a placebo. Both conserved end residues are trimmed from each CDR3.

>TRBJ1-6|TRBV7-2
ASSADRERASPLH
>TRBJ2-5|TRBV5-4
ATQEGGDKETQY
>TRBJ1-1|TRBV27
ASSLYRDMNTEAF
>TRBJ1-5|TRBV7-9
ASSLRDSNQPQH
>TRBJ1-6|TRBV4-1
ASSQETVSSLGYSPLH
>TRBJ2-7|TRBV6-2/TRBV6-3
ASSPDSVPSSYEQY
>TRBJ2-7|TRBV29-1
SVVRTSNYEQY
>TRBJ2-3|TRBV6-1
ASSERVAGVYTQY
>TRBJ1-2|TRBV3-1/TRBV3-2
ASSQDGTVTYGYT
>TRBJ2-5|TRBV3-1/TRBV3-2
ASTPEQGITPETQY
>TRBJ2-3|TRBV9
ASQGADTQY
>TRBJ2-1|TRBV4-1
ASSQVGRQGAGEQF
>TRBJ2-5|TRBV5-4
ASSLDSGYLETQY
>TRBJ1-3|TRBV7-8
ASSLEEAGNTIY
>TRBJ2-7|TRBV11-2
ASSLTQGAGYEQY
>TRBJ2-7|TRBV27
ASIKGQGAYEQY
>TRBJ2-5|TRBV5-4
ASRTGIQETQY
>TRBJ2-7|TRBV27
ASSLSGRAREQY
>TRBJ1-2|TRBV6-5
ASRSGTGAGYGYT
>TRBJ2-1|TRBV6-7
ALLAGQPYNEQF
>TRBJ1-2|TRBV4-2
VSSPTGTGAYGYT
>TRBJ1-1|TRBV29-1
SVLRKTAEAF
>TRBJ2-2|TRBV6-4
ASSESRAGTGELF
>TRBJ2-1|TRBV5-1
ASSLEQGGEQF
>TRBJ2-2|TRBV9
ASTEINTGELF
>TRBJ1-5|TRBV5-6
ASSLAAGGNQPQH
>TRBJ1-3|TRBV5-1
ASSSKTVSSGNTIY
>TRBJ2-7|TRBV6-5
ASSMMTGTYEQY
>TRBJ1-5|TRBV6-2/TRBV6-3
ASSNIRDRSSNQPQH
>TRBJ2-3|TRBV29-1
SGLAGGTDTQY
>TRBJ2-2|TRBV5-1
ASSLKGARDTGELF
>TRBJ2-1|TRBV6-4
ASSEQGVSDEQF
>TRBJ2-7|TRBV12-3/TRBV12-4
ASSRGYEQY